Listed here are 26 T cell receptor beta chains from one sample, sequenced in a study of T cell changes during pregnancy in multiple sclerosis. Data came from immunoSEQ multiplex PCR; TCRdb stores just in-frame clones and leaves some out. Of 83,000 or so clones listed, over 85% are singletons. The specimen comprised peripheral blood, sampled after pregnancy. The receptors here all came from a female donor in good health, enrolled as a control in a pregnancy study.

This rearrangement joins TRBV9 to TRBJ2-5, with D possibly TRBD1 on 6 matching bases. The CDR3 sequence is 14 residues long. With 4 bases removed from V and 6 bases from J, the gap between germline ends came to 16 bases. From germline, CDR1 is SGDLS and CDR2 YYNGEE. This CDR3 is CASSYGTPDKTQYF. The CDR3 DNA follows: TGTGCCAGCAGCTACGGGACACCCGATAAGACCCAGTACTTC.

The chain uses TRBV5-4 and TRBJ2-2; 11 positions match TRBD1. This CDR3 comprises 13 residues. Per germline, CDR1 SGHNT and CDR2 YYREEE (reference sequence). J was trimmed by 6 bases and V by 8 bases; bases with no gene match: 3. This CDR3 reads CASTGQGAGELFF. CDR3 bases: TGTGCCAGTACGGGACAGGGGGCCGGGGAGCTGTTTTTT.

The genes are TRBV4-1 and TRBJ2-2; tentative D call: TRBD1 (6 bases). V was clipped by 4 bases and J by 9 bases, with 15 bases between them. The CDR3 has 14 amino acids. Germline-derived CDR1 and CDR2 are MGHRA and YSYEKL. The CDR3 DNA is TGCGCCAGCAGCCTGGACAGAGCTGGAAGGGAGCTGTTTTTT. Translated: CASSLDRAGRELFF.

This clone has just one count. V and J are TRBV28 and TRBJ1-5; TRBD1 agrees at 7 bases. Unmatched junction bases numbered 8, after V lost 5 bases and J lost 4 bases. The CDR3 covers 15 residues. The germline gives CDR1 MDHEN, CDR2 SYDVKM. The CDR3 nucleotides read TGTGCCAGCAGTCCACAGGGACAGCCGAATCAGCCCCAGCATTTT. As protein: CASSPQGQPNQPQHF.

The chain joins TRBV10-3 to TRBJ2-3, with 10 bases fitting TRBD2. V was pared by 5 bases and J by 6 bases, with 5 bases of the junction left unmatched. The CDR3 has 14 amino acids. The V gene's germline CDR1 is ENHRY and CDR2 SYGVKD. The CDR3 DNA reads TGTGCCATCAGTCAAGCGGGAGGGCCTGATACGCAGTATTTT. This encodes CAISQAGGPDTQYF.

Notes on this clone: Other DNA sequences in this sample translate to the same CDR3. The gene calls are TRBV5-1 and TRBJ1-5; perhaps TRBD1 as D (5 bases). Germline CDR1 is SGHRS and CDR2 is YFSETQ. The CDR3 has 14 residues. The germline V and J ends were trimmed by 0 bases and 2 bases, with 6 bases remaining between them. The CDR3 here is CASSLEGGNQPQHF. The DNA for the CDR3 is TGCGCCAGCAGCTTGGAAGGGGGCAATCAGCCCCAGCATTTT.

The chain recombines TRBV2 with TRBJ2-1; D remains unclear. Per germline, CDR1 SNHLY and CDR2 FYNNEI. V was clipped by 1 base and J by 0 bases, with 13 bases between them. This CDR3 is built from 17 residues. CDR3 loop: CASSEVGGESSYNEQFF. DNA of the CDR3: TGTGCCAGCAGTGAAGTCGGCGGCGAGAGCTCCTACAATGAGCAGTTCTTC.

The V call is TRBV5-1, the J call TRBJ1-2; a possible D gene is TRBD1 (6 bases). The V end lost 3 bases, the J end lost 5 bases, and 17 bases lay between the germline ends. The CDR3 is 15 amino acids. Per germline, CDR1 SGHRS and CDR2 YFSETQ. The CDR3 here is CASSSATGQGYGYTF. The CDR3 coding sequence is TGCGCCAGCAGCTCCGCAACAGGGCAGGGGTATGGCTACACCTTC.

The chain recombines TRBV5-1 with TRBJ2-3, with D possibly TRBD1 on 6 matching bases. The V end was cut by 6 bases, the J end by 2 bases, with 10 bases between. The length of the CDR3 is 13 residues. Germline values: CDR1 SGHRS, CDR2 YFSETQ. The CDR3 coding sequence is TGCGCCAGCAAGGCAGGGGCCACAGATACGCAGTATTTT. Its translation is CASKAGATDTQYF.

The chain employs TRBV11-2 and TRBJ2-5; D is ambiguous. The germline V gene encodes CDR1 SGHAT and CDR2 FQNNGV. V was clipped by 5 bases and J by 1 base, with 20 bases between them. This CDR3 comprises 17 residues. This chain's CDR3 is CASSHYAWRGSQETQYF. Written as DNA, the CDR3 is TGTGCCAGCAGCCACTACGCATGGCGAGGTAGCCAAGAGACCCAGTACTTC.

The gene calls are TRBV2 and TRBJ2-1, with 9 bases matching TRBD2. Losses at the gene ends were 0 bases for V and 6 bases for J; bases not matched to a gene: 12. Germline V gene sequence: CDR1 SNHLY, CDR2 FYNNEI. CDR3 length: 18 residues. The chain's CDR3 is CASSEALPPSGRFNEQFF. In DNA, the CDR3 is TGTGCCAGCAGTGAAGCGCTTCCGCCCAGCGGGAGGTTCAATGAGCAGTTCTTC.

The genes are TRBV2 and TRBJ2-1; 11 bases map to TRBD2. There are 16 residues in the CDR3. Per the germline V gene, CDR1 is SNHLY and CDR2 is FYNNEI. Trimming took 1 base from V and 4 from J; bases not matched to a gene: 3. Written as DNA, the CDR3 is TGTGCCAGCAGTGAAGTGGGACTAGCGGATTACAATGAGCAGTTCTTC. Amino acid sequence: CASSEVGLADYNEQFF.

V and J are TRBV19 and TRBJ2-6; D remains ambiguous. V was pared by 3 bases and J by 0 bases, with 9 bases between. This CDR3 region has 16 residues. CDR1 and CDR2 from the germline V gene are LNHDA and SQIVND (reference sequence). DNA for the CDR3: TGTGCCAGTAGTATCTTAACGAGCTCTGGGGCCAACGTCCTGACTTTC. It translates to CASSILTSSGANVLTF.

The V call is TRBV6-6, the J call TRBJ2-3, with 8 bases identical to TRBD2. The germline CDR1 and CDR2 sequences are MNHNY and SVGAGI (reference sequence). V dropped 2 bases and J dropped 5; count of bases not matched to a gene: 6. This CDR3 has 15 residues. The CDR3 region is CASSYVAGGGDTQYF. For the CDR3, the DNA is TGTGCCAGCAGTTACGTGGCGGGAGGTGGAGATACGCAGTATTTT.

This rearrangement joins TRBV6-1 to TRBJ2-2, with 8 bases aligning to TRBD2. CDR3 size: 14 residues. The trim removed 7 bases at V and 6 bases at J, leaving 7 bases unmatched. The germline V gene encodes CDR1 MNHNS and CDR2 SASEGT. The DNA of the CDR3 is TGTGCCAGCACCGGGGGACTAGAGGCCGGGGAGCTGTTTTTT. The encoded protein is CASTGGLEAGELFF.

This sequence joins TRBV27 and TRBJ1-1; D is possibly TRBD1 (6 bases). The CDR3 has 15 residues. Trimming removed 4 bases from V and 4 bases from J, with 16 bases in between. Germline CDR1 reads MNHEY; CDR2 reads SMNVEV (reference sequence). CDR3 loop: CASSSTGNPATEAFF. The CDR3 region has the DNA TGTGCCAGCAGTTCGACAGGCAACCCCGCCACTGAAGCTTTCTTT.

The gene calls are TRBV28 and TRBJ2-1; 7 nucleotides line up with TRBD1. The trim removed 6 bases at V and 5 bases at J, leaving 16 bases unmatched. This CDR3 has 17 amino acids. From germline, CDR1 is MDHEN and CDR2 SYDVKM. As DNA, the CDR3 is TGTGCCAGCAGCCGAGACAGGGCCCCTTTGATGGACAATGAGCAGTTCTTC. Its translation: CASSRDRAPLMDNEQFF.

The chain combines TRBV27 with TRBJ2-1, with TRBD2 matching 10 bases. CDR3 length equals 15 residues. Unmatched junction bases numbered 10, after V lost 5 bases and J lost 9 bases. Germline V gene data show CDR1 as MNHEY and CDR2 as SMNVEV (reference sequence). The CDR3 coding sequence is TGTGCCAGCAGTCCGGCTAGCGGGAGAGGGTTTGAGCAGTTCTTC. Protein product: CASSPASGRGFEQFF.

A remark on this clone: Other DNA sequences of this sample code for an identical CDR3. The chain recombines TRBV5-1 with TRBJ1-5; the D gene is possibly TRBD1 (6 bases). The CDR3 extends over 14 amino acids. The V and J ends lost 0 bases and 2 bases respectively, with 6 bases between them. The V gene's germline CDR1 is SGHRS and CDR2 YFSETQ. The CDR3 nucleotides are TGCGCCAGCAGCTTGGAGGGGGGCAATCAGCCCCAGCATTTT. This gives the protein CASSLEGGNQPQHF. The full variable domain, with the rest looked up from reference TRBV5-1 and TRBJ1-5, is KAGVTQTPRYLIKTRGQQVTLSCSPISGHRSVSWYQQTPGQGLQFLFEYFSETQRNKGNFPGRFSGRQFSNSRSEMNVSTLELGDSALYLCASSLEGGNQPQHFGDGTRLSIL.

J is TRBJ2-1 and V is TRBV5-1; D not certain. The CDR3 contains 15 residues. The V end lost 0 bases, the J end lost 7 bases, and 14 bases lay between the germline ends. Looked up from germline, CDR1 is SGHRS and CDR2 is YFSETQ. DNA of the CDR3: TGCGCCAGCAGCTTGGGGGTTGGAACAGAAAATGAGCAGTTCTTC. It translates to CASSLGVGTENEQFF.

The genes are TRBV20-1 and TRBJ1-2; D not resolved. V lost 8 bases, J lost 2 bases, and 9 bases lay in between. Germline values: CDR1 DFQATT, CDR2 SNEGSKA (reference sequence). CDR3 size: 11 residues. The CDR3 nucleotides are TGCAGTCTGACGGGGAACTATGGCTACACCTTC. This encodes CSLTGNYGYTF.

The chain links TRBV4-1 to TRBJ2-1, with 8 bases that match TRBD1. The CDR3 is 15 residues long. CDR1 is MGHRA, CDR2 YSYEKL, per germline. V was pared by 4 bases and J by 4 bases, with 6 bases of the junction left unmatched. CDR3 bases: TGCGCCAGCAGCCCCGTGGACAGGGAGTACAATGAGCAGTTCTTC. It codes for CASSPVDREYNEQFF.

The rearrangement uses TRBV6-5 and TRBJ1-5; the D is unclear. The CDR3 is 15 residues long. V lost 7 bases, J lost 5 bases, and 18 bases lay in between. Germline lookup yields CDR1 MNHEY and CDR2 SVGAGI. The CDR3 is CASKPTPAEYQPQHF. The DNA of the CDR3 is TGTGCCAGCAAACCGACACCGGCAGAGTATCAGCCCCAGCATTTT.

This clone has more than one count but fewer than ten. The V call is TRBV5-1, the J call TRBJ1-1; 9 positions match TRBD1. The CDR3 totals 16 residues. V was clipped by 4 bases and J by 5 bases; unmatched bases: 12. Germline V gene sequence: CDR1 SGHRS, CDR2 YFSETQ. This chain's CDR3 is CASSLNPTGGRTEAFF. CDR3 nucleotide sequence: TGCGCCAGCAGCCTTAACCCGACAGGGGGAAGAACTGAAGCTTTCTTT. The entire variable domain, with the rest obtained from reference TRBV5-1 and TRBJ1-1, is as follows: KAGVTQTPRYLIKTRGQQVTLSCSPISGHRSVSWYQQTPGQGLQFLFEYFSETQRNKGNFPGRFSGRQFSNSRSEMNVSTLELGDSALYLCASSLNPTGGRTEAFFGQGTRLTVV.

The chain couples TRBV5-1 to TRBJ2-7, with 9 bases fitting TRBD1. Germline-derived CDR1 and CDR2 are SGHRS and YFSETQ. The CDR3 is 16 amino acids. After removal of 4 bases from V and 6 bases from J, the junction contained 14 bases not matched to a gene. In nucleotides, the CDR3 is TGCGCCAGCAGCCCCGTATCAGGCACAGGGGGCAGCGAGCAGTACTTC. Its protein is CASSPVSGTGGSEQYF. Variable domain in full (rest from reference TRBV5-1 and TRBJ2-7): KAGVTQTPRYLIKTRGQQVTLSCSPISGHRSVSWYQQTPGQGLQFLFEYFSETQRNKGNFPGRFSGRQFSNSRSEMNVSTLELGDSALYLCASSPVSGTGGSEQYFGPGTRLTVT.

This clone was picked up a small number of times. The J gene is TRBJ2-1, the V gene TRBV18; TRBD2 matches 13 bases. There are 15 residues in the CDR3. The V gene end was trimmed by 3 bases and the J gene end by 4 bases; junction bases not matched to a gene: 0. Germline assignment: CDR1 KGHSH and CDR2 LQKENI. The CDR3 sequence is CASSPGLAGYNEQFF. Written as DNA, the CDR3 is TGTGCCAGCTCACCGGGACTAGCGGGATACAATGAGCAGTTCTTC.